What follows are 7 T cell receptor beta chains derived from one specimen sequenced in a study of a mutant IDH1 vaccine in newly diagnosed glioma. Produced via immunoSEQ multiplex PCR; TCRdb's table is partial and in-frame only. The sample lists tens of thousands of clones, 84% occurring once. Stated time point: week 35, safety follow-up. The study gave 300 ug of mutant IDH1 20-mer peptide per vaccine dose, with topical imiquimod. Their specific antigens are unknown. The source was PBMCs, collected from a glioma patient whose treatment included an IDH1 peptide vaccine. Receptors originate from a man aged 18 to 35 with glioma.

By sample share, this clone is medium-sized. The chain links TRBV29-1 to TRBJ2-1, with D possibly TRBD2 on 5 matching bases. The CDR3 is 11 residues long. V gave up 7 bases and J gave up 9 bases, with 13 bases separating them. Germline-derived CDR1 and CDR2 are SQVTM and ANQGSEA. This chain's CDR3 is CSGGSKGEQFF. CDR3 sequence (DNA): TGCAGCGGAGGGTCAAAGGGTGAGCAGTTCTTC.

V gene TRBV2 combines with J gene TRBJ1-2; D is perhaps TRBD1 (5 bases). Trimming pared 6 bases from V and 5 bases from J, leaving 25 bases between. The germline CDR1 and CDR2 sequences are SNHLY and FYNNEI. CDR3 length equals 17 residues. The CDR3: CASSAVGSDIPEYGYTF. For the CDR3, the DNA is TGTGCCAGCAGCGCCGTTGGGTCGGACATCCCGGAGTATGGCTACACCTTC.

The chain has TRBV5-1 and TRBJ2-2, with D perhaps matching TRBD2 (6 bases). The CDR3 totals 15 residues. The germline V and J ends were trimmed by 0 bases and 1 base, with 7 bases remaining between them. Germline V gene sequence: CDR1 SGHRS, CDR2 YFSETQ. The CDR3 nucleotides read TGCGCCAGCAGCTTGGCCGGGGGGAACACCGGGGAGCTGTTTTTT. Translation: CASSLAGGNTGELFF.

The genes are TRBV18 and TRBJ2-1; TRBD1 matches 9 bases. The ends lost 3 bases at V and 6 bases at J; junction bases unmatched: 9. Germline V CDR1 and CDR2: KGHSH, LQKENI. The CDR3 totals 16 residues. The CDR3 sequence: CASSPSTGTGTNEQFF. The CDR3 region has the DNA TGTGCCAGCTCACCTTCAACTGGGACAGGGACCAATGAGCAGTTCTTC.

V gene TRBV6-6 combines with J gene TRBJ1-5; D call uncertain. Germline V gene sequence: CDR1 MNHNY, CDR2 SVGAGI (reference sequence). There are 14 residues in the CDR3. Trimming took off 2 bases at V and 7 bases at J, with 12 bases between the two ends. The CDR3 nucleotides read TGTGCCAGCAGTTACACCCAGGCGGGGCAGCCCCAGCATTTT. This sequence encodes CASSYTQAGQPQHF.

The genes are TRBV7-9 and TRBJ1-3; D gene uncertain. The CDR3 covers 14 residues. The V gene's germline CDR1 is SEHNR and CDR2 FQNEAQ (reference sequence). Trimming took 3 bases from V and 0 from J, leaving 6 bases between them. The CDR3 spells CASSFLLSGNTIYF. The CDR3 DNA follows: TGTGCCAGCAGCTTCCTTCTCTCTGGAAACACCATATATTTT.

This clone showed up just once. V gene TRBV19 combines with J gene TRBJ1-5; the match to TRBD1 covers 12 bases. Germline V lookup: CDR1 LNHDA, CDR2 SQIVND (reference sequence). Trimming took 2 bases from V and 7 from J; bases not matched to a gene: 6. The CDR3 has 16 residues. The CDR3 loop is CASSITGTGGRQPQHF. CDR3 bases: TGTGCCAGTAGTATAACCGGGACAGGGGGCAGACAGCCCCAGCATTTT.